The clone carrying this T cell receptor beta chain was recorded at least ten times. As yet, its antigen is unknown. The healthy controls volunteered at a blood bank in Maryland, USA. The data derive from a study of neurological immune-mediated disorders. Findings and limits, study-wide: The greatest degree of TCR clonal expansion was observed in HTLV-1-associated myelopathy, with the lowest in multiple sclerosis, below that of healthy controls.

Germline V gene sequence: CDR1 DFQATT, CDR2 SNEGSKA (reference sequence). This CDR3 spans 12 amino acids. V gave up 5 bases and J gave up 7 bases, with 15 bases separating them. The cDNA was generated by 5'RACE with 10-nucleotide random UMIs. One entry per CDR3 protein, called by TCRdb with MiXCR from the 5' RACE reads. The table shows more than 70,000 distinct CDR3 sequences, with 15% to 20% occurring only once. V is TRBV20-1 and J is TRBJ2-7; the D gene is possibly TRBD2 (7 bases). This clonotype originated in a woman aged 40 to 55 in good health. The sequencing input was PBMCs. The CDR3 coding sequence is TGCAGTGCTTCCTCGGGGGGCCTGGAGCAGTACTTC. Encoded protein: CSASSGGLEQYF.